The 14 T cell receptor beta chains given below trace back to one sample, sequenced in a study of T cells in Graves' hyperthyroidism and ophthalmopathy. Template material for amplifying TCR beta CDR3 regions consisted of RNA transcripts. The study used the HTBI primer set for a first-round RT-PCR of the TCR CDR3. TCRdb independently ran MiXCR on the multiplex PCR reads; one entry per CDR3 protein. The table has 96,000 or so distinct CDR3 sequences, over 50% seen once. Specimen: blood. The receptors were sampled from a woman in her thirties or forties with Graves' hyperthyroidism.

This chain joins TRBV29-1 and TRBJ1-2; the D is unclear. Trimming pared 6 bases from V and 8 bases from J, leaving 13 bases between. CDR3 length: 11 amino acids. Germline CDR1 reads SQVTM; CDR2 reads ANQGSEA. CDR3 sequence reads: CSVEEGGGYTF. The CDR3, as DNA: TGCAGCGTCGAGGAGGGAGGCGGCTACACCTTC.

The chain couples TRBV6-1 to TRBJ2-2, with TRBD1 identical over 9 bases. The CDR3 totals 12 residues. The trim removed 9 bases at V and 6 bases at J, leaving 2 bases unmatched. Germline V CDR1 and CDR2: MNHNS, SASEGT. The CDR3 region is CASRQGAGELFF. CDR3 sequence (DNA): TGTGCCAGTAGACAGGGGGCCGGGGAGCTGTTTTTT.

About this clonotype: Compared with germline, one end of the junction differs, possibly owing to a read error. This chain connects TRBV7-2 to TRBJ1-1; 8 nucleotides align to TRBD1. The CDR3 runs to 15 residues. In germline, CDR1 is SGHTA, CDR2 FQGNSA. The CDR3, as DNA: TGTGCCAGCAGCGTCCAGGGGGCGGGAAACACCGAAGCTTTCTTT. Translating gives CASSVQGAGNTEAFF.

This clonotype was found many times. The V call is TRBV28, the J call TRBJ2-5, with a possible D match to TRBD1 (7 bases). Germline values: CDR1 MDHEN, CDR2 SYDVKM. V lost 5 bases and J lost 5, with 18 bases in between. The CDR3 is made up of 15 amino acids. This chain's CDR3 is CASSPDVRGEETQYF. The DNA of the CDR3 is TGTGCCAGCAGTCCGGATGTCAGGGGGGAGGAGACCCAGTACTTC.

Details on this clonotype: A much bigger clone sits one base away, suggesting this may be a read error. V is TRBV5-1 and J is TRBJ1-3; D perhaps matches TRBD1 (6 bases). Germline lookup yields CDR1 SGHRS and CDR2 YFSETQ. CDR3 size: 15 residues. CDR3 in DNA: TGCGCCAGCAGCAGGGACACAGACTCTGGAAACGCCATATATTTT. It codes for CASSRDTDSGNAIYF. The full variable domain, rest sourced from reference TRBV5-1 and TRBJ1-3, is KAGVTQTPRYLIKTRGQQVTLSCSPISGHRSVSWYQQTPGQGLQFLFEYFSETQRNKGNFPGRFSGRQFSNSRSEMNVSTLELGDSALYLCASSRDTDSGNAIYFGEGSWLTVV.

This clonotype appeared a few times. Since a much larger clone is just one base distant, this may be a read error. The V and J genes are TRBV9 and TRBJ1-4; D gene ambiguous. V lost 4 bases and J lost 5, with 9 bases in between. Germline CDR1 and CDR2: SGDLS and YYNGEE. The CDR3 contains 13 residues. CDR3 loop: CASSYYGNEKLFF. The CDR3 DNA reads TGTGCCAGCAGCTACTACGGGAATGAAAAACTGTTTTTT.

This clonotype was seen at least ten times. The V call is TRBV5-4, the J call TRBJ1-2; the match to TRBD1 covers 8 bases. The CDR3 has 16 residues. Germline trimming cut 4 bases from V and 0 bases from J; bases unmatched to any gene: 8. Germline-derived CDR1 and CDR2 are SGHNT and YYREEE (reference sequence). CDR3 in amino acids: CASSPDRARANYGYTF. CDR3 nucleotides: TGTGCCAGCAGCCCGGACAGGGCACGAGCTAACTATGGCTACACCTTC.

This chain links TRBV20-1 with TRBJ2-2, with D possibly being TRBD2 (6 bases). Deletions cut 6 bases from V and 1 base from J, with 9 bases between. Germline values: CDR1 DFQATT, CDR2 SNEGSKA (reference sequence). The CDR3 has 13 residues. The CDR3 reads CSAREMNTGELFF. Here the CDR3 DNA reads TGCAGTGCCCGGGAGATGAACACCGGGGAGCTGTTTTTT.

The table lists this clonotype with many counts. The rearrangement uses TRBV6-1 and TRBJ2-2; 7 bases fit TRBD1. The junction had 3 bases not matched to a gene; V was cut back by 6 bases and J by 5 bases. Germline V gene data show CDR1 as MNHNS and CDR2 as SASEGT. The CDR3 totals 13 residues. DNA for the CDR3: TGTGCCAGCAGGGGGACAGTGACCGGGGAGCTGTTTTTT. Translated, it gives CASRGTVTGELFF.

The rearrangement joins TRBV29-1 to TRBJ1-2; weak D call: TRBD1 (6 bases). V dropped 8 bases and J dropped 6 bases, with 13 bases sitting between them. The germline CDR1 and CDR2 sequences are SQVTM and ANQGSEA. The CDR3 extends over 11 amino acids. CDR3 in amino acids: CSPGTSNGYTF. For the CDR3, the DNA is TGCAGCCCCGGGACATCCAATGGCTACACCTTC.

A remark on this clonotype: Germline and junction disagree at one end, which may indicate a read error. The V and J genes are TRBV7-9 and TRBJ2-5; no clear D. The CDR3 loop spans 12 amino acids. Germline V gives CDR1 SEHNR, CDR2 FQNEAQ (reference sequence). CDR3 in DNA: TGTGCCAGCGGCTCCCGTGGAGAGACCCAGTGCTTC. The encoded protein is CASGSRGETQCF.

The gene calls are TRBV25-1 and TRBJ1-1, with 7 bases fitting TRBD1. V lost 2 bases to trimming and J lost 6 bases; unmatched junction nucleotides: 6. Germline loops: CDR1 MGHDK, CDR2 SYGVNS. The CDR3 sequence is 14 residues long. CDR3 residues: CASSEIAGTAEAFF. Here the CDR3 DNA reads TGTGCCAGCAGTGAAATTGCAGGGACAGCTGAAGCTTTCTTT. Looking up the rest from reference TRBV25-1 and TRBJ1-1 gives the full variable domain: EADIYQTPRYLVIGTGKKITLECSQTMGHDKMYWYQQDPGMELHLIHYSYGVNSTEKGDLSSESTVSRIRTEHFPLTLESARPSHTSQYLCASSEIAGTAEAFFGQGTRLTVV.

This clonotype occurred many times. The V gene is TRBV7-8, the J gene TRBJ2-6; TRBD2 agrees at 8 bases. The CDR3 loop spans 17 amino acids. V lost 6 bases and J lost 2; bases outside the gene matches: 9. CDR1 SGHVS and CDR2 FQNEAQ come from the germline V gene. The CDR3 reads CASRPRGGAAGANVLTF. CDR3 bases: TGTGCCAGCAGGCCCCGGGGGGGGGCAGCTGGGGCCAACGTCCTGACTTTC.

The CDR3 protein is CASSNGQGAIEYTEAFF. For the CDR3, the DNA is TGTGCCAGCAGTAACGGACAGGGGGCGATTGAATACACTGAAGCTTTCTTT. The chain employs TRBV7-9 and TRBJ1-1; 11 bases align to TRBD1. CDR3 length: 17 residues. The ends lost 6 bases at V and 3 bases at J; junction bases unmatched: 12. CDR1 and CDR2 (germline): SEHNR, FQNEAQ (reference sequence).